This TCR beta chain comes out of a study of naive and memory T cell subsets. Study-level findings and limits: The RNA method is potentially sensitive to activation and differentiation changes.

V lost 1 base and J lost 5; bases outside the gene matches: 11. The CDR3 totals 17 residues. Germline V gives CDR1 LGHNT, CDR2 FRNRAP. Concerning this clonotype: Its specificity is unknown.

The SP2 primer and nested alpha and beta constant region primers amplified ligated cDNA in four rounds. For blood and skin samples, reverse transcription used TCR alpha and beta constant primers. Via MiXCR, TCRdb re-called the 5' RACE reads, giving one row per CDR3 protein. The repertoire holds about 62,000 distinct CDR3 sequences, 8% seen once, with about a fifth in the top ten. TCR cDNA received a 3' ligated oligonucleotide that carried a UMI. RNA was extracted from approximately 2.4 ml of whole blood of healthy adults. Cells were not sorted; total RNA input targeted roughly 1 to 1000 ng. This receptor was identified in a female donor in good health. This sequence joins TRBV12-5 and TRBJ2-1; 7 bases line up with TRBD1. The CDR3 sequence: CASGLADRARGDNEQFF. CDR3 nucleotide sequence: TGTGCTAGTGGTTTGGCAGACAGGGCCCGAGGGGACAATGAGCAGTTCTTC.